These T cell receptor beta chains were read from a single sample in a study of shared clonotypes between healthy human individuals. Profiled with immunoSEQ multiplex PCR; TCRdb holds only in-frame clones, not every one. Of about a million clones listed, roughly 70% are singletons. The sample consisted of memory CD4+ T cells sorted from blood. The source of these receptors is a man between 18 and 35 years old in good health. Each CDR3 is given with its conserved first and last residue. Each record gives: V gene, CDR3 length, D gene, J gene, clone size, CDR3 protein, CDR3 DNA. The D gene is left open where the match is weak. A clone size is listed for some rows: how often the clone was seen (once, few, many), or a class if it is expanded.

TRBV6-6	12	NA	TRBJ1-5	NA	CASTVGGQAQHF	TGTGCCAGCACCGTCGGGGGGCAAGCCCAGCATTTT
TRBV9	17	NA	TRBJ2-6	once	CASSGGGGISGANVLTF	TGTGCCAGCAGCGGAGGAGGAGGGATCTCTGGGGCCAACGTCCTGACTTTC
TRBV7-2	11	NA	TRBJ1-1	NA	CASSLAGRAFF	TGTGCCAGCAGCTTAGCCGGACGGGCTTTCTTT
TRBV29-1	13	NA	TRBJ2-7	NA	CSVVRDGGYEQYF	TGCAGCGTTGTTCGAGACGGAGGCTACGAGCAGTACTTC
TRBV30	16	NA	TRBJ2-3	NA	CAWRPRSGLATDTQYF	TGTGCCTGGAGGCCTCGATCGGGGCTAGCTACAGATACGCAGTATTTT
TRBV30	11	NA	TRBJ1-2	NA	CAWSQDYGYTF	TGTGCCTGGAGCCAGGACTATGGCTACACCTTC
TRBV14	20	TRBD1	TRBJ1-6	NA	CASSQERPGQGGGFNSPLHF	TGTGCCAGCAGCCAAGAGCGTCCGGGACAGGGGGGCGGCTTTAATTCACCCCTCCACTTT
TRBV14	13	NA	TRBJ2-3	NA	CASSRLITDTQYF	TGTGCCAGCAGCCGACTTATCACAGATACGCAGTATTTT
TRBV19	14	TRBD1	TRBJ1-2	NA	CASSTQQGNYGYTF	TGTGCCAGTAGTACTCAACAGGGGAACTATGGCTACACCTTC
TRBV18	13	NA	TRBJ2-5	NA	CASSASRQEAQYF	TGTGCCAGCTCAGCCTCCCGCCAAGAGGCCCAGTACTTC
TRBV7-2	15	TRBD2	TRBJ2-7	NA	CASSKGGLGRYEQYF	TGTGCCAGCAGCAAGGGTGGACTAGGGCGTTACGAGCAGTACTTC
TRBV11-2	17	TRBD1	TRBJ1-6	NA	CASSLLLRDRAGSPLHF	TGTGCCAGCAGCTTGCTCCTCCGGGACAGGGCGGGTTCACCCCTCCACTTT
TRBV5-4	14	NA	TRBJ1-1	NA	CASSSRRVSTEAFF	TGTGCCAGCAGCTCCAGGCGGGTATCCACTGAAGCTTTCTTT
TRBV5-6	16	TRBD1	TRBJ1-6	NA	CASSPGTGQDNSPLHF	TGTGCCAGCAGCCCGGGGACAGGACAGGATAATTCACCCCTCCACTTT
TRBV5-6	14	NA	TRBJ1-2	NA	CASSLAEAGYGYTF	TGTGCCAGCAGCTTGGCCGAGGCAGGATATGGCTACACCTTC
TRBV5-1	14	TRBD1	TRBJ2-7	NA	CASSSDRVRAEQYF	TGCGCCAGCAGCTCGGACAGGGTTAGGGCCGAGCAGTACTTC
TRBV19	16	NA	TRBJ1-6	NA	CASSTAESSYNSPLHF	TGTGCCAGTAGTACGGCAGAGAGCTCCTATAATTCACCCCTCCACTTT
TRBV6-5	13	TRBD1	TRBJ2-7	NA	CASSSTGSSEQYF	TGTGCCAGCAGTTCGACAGGGAGCAGCGAGCAGTACTTC
TRBV19	15	NA	TRBJ1-5	NA	CASLENPYSNQPQHF	TGTGCCAGCCTGGAAAACCCTTATAGCAATCAGCCCCAGCATTTT
TRBV7-9	13	NA	TRBJ1-2	NA	CASSFRDFYGYTF	TGTGCCAGCAGCTTTCGGGACTTCTATGGCTACACCTTC
TRBV27	15	NA	TRBJ2-1	NA	CASSLGPQNYNEQFF	TGTGCCAGCAGTTTAGGACCCCAAAATTACAATGAGCAGTTCTTC
TRBV5-1	16	TRBD1	TRBJ1-2	NA	CASSMDRASLGYGYTF	TGCGCCAGCAGCATGGACAGGGCGAGCCTTGGCTATGGCTACACCTTC
TRBV28	19	NA	TRBJ1-5	NA	CASSHRLQGGSYSNQPQHF	TGTGCCAGCAGCCATAGGCTACAGGGCGGGTCTTATAGCAATCAGCCCCAGCATTTT
TRBV9	13	TRBD1	TRBJ1-6	NA	CASRGQGNSPLHF	TGTGCCAGCAGAGGACAGGGAAACTCACCCCTCCACTTT
TRBV27	15	TRBD1	TRBJ1-6	NA	CASSSGTGGRSPLHF	TGTGCCAGCAGTTCAGGGACAGGGGGCCGGTCACCCCTCCACTTT
TRBV30	14	NA	TRBJ2-5	NA	CAWSVSGWQETQYF	TGTGCCTGGAGTGTTTCAGGGTGGCAGGAGACCCAGTACTTC
TRBV19	14	NA	TRBJ2-1	NA	CASSMRGDYNEQFF	TGTGCCAGTAGTATGAGAGGGGATTATAATGAGCAGTTCTTC
TRBV28	14	TRBD1	TRBJ2-7	NA	CASNQGDRLYEQYF	TGTGCCAGCAACCAGGGGGACAGACTTTACGAGCAGTACTTC
TRBV6-5	16	NA	TRBJ1-3	NA	CASSSNRAVSGNTIYF	TGTGCCAGCAGTTCCAACAGGGCCGTCTCTGGAAACACCATATATTTT
TRBV10-2	14	NA	TRBJ2-7	NA	CASSPAGSSYEQYF	TGCGCCAGCAGCCCCGCAGGGAGCTCCTACGAGCAGTACTTC
TRBV19	15	TRBD1	TRBJ1-2	NA	CASSSLDRDPYGYTF	TGTGCCAGTAGTTCGCTGGACAGGGACCCCTATGGCTACACCTTC
TRBV28	15	NA	TRBJ1-6	NA	CASCPGAFVGSPLHF	TGTGCCAGCTGTCCAGGGGCGTTCGTAGGTTCACCCCTCCACTTT
TRBV4-3	11	NA	TRBJ1-2	few	CASSFSSGYTF	TGCGCCAGCAGCTTCAGTTCCGGCTACACCTTC
TRBV5-8	14	NA	TRBJ2-2	NA	CASSLEGSAGELFF	TGTGCCAGCAGCTTGGAAGGGAGTGCCGGGGAGCTGTTTTTT
TRBV28	14	NA	TRBJ1-2	NA	CASSSPTAPGGYTF	TGTGCCAGCAGTTCCCCGACAGCTCCCGGTGGCTACACCTTC
TRBV4-3	15	NA	TRBJ2-7	NA	CASSQNRVSSYEQYF	TGCGCCAGCAGCCAGAACAGGGTAAGCTCCTACGAGCAGTACTTC
TRBV10-2	13	TRBD1	TRBJ2-7	NA	CASTGQGIYEQYF	TGCGCCAGCACGGGACAGGGTATATACGAGCAGTACTTC
TRBV4-3	15	NA	TRBJ2-2	NA	CASSQGGRYTGELFF	TGCGCCAGCAGCCAAGGGGGGCGGTACACCGGGGAGCTGTTTTTT
TRBV28	15	NA	TRBJ1-5	NA	CASSLGGTSNQPQHF	TGTGCCAGCAGTTTAGGCGGAACTAGCAATCAGCCCCAGCATTTT
TRBV30	12	TRBD1	TRBJ2-7	NA	CAWSRDRDEQYF	TGTGCCTGGAGTCGGGACAGGGACGAGCAGTACTTC
TRBV4-3	16	TRBD2	TRBJ2-1	NA	CASSLEDASGYNEQFF	TGCGCCAGCAGCCTAGAGGACGCTAGCGGATACAATGAGCAGTTCTTC
TRBV5-1	15	NA	TRBJ1-1	NA	CASSLTGEGNTEAFF	TGCGCCAGCAGCCTGACGGGAGAGGGAAACACTGAAGCTTTCTTT
TRBV19	13	NA	TRBJ1-1	NA	CASIRQSNTEAFF	TGTGCCAGTATCAGACAGTCGAACACTGAAGCTTTCTTT
TRBV4-3	15	NA	TRBJ2-7	NA	CASSQVGGLQDEQYF	TGCGCCAGCAGCCAAGTAGGCGGGTTACAAGACGAGCAGTACTTC